The T cell receptor (beta chain) described here comes from a study of cytomegalovirus exposure and HLA in healthy donors. Only a few counts were recorded for this clone. Antigen unknown. Whole-study findings and limits: Prediction of most subjects' HLA-A and HLA-B alleles by TCR beta sequences was reportedly accurate.

Per the germline V gene, CDR1 is MNHNS and CDR2 is SASEGT. The CDR3 consists of 14 residues. Between the trimmed V and J ends, which lost 6 bases and 5 bases, there was a span of 16 bases. The primer mix had 60 Vbeta and 13 Jbeta primers. Assay used: immunoSEQ multiplex PCR; TCRdb lists only in-frame clones, some missing. The data show about 170,000 clones, 85% seen once. The receptor comes from a boy younger than 10 in good health and CMV-seronegative. The V gene is TRBV6-1, the J gene TRBJ1-1; tentative D call: TRBD1 (5 bases). The sequenced material came from PBMCs. The CDR3 spells CASSTPRAGTEAFF. CDR3 nucleotides: TGTGCCAGCAGCACCCCCAGGGCGGGGACTGAAGCTTTCTTT.